This TCR beta chain was recorded in a study of cytomegalovirus exposure and HLA in healthy donors. As for the study in general: Counted in an early data release were tens of millions of unique TCRs from HLA-typed donors.

PCR used 60 Vbeta primers and 13 Jbeta primers. Sequencing used immunoSEQ multiplex PCR; TCRdb keeps in-frame clones, though not all of them. This sample has some 110,000 clones, with roughly 80% found just once. The CDR3 totals 18 residues. Germline CDR1 SEHNR, CDR2 FQNEAQ (reference sequence). The ends lost 5 bases at V and 5 bases at J; junction bases unmatched: 13. The V and J genes are TRBV7-9 and TRBJ2-7; TRBD2 matches at 15 bases. Input material: PBMCs. This sequence originates from a man aged 45 to 65 in good health and CMV-seropositive. As DNA, the CDR3 is TGTGCCAGCAGCCTTCGTGGACTAGCGGGAGGGATGGCGCACGAGCAGTACTTC. As protein: CASSLRGLAGGMAHEQYF.